This entry lists 5 T cell receptor beta chains sequenced from one sample in a study of shared clonotypes between healthy human individuals (dated by TCRdb to 2018 to 2020). Preparation of the library involved the immunoSEQ multiplex PCR assay. Drawn from immuneACCESS, this table holds only the in-frame rearrangements with V and J called that TCRdb kept. Clones are partly lost; checked studies trace under half to an unresolved V gene and leave the rest unexplained. The sample profile shows about 1 million clones; 75% to 85% of them were found once. Jointly, the top ten make up under 0.6% of the sample. The sequenced material came from memory CD4+ T cells from PBMCs. The cell subset or site label here, explained by the study, means: CD45RA-negative fraction. The receptors were sampled from a man younger than 35 in good health. Some clones in this sample may be carry-over from other donors' samples.

This clone was picked up a small number of times. The V and J genes are TRBV5-1 and TRBJ1-1; D remains ambiguous. Germline lookup yields CDR1 SGHRS and CDR2 YFSETQ. The V gene lost 3 bases and the J gene lost 0 bases, with 12 bases spanning the gap. The CDR3 is 15 amino acids. The chain's CDR3 is CASSSVGQMNTEAFF. CDR3 nucleotides: TGCGCCAGCAGCTCCGTTGGGCAGATGAACACTGAAGCTTTCTTT.

The genes are TRBV2 and TRBJ1-5, with D possibly being TRBD1 (5 bases). Germline V gives CDR1 SNHLY, CDR2 FYNNEI. This CDR3 is 12 amino acids long. The DNA for the CDR3 is TGTGCAGGCCGGGGGGAGCATCAGCCCCAGCATTTT. It is translated as CAGRGEHQPQHF.

This chain links TRBV5-1 with TRBJ1-2; the D is unclear. The germline V gene encodes CDR1 SGHRS and CDR2 YFSETQ. This CDR3 is built from 15 residues. V dropped 0 bases and J dropped 6 bases, with 15 bases sitting between them. In nucleotides, the CDR3 is TGCGCCAGCAGCTTGGTGACACCCACCGAAGATGGCTACACCTTC. Protein sequence: CASSLVTPTEDGYTF.

The table lists this clone with many counts. The chain recombines TRBV20-1 with TRBJ1-2; tentatively, D is TRBD1 (5 bases). The CDR3 spans 11 residues. V lost 5 bases and J 7 bases, leaving 11 bases between the germline ends. Per the germline V gene, CDR1 is DFQATT and CDR2 is SNEGSKA (reference sequence). In DNA, the CDR3 is TGCAGTGCTGACCGACAGCCTGGCTACACCTTC. It translates to CSADRQPGYTF.

V gene TRBV7-2 combines with J gene TRBJ1-5; D is uncertain. V was pared by 6 bases and J by 0 bases, with 9 bases between. The CDR3 spans 14 residues. CDR1 is SGHTA and CDR2 is FQGNSA in the germline V gene. The CDR3 loop reads CASRETHSNQPQHF. CDR3 nucleotide sequence: TGTGCCAGCAGGGAAACTCATAGCAATCAGCCCCAGCATTTT.